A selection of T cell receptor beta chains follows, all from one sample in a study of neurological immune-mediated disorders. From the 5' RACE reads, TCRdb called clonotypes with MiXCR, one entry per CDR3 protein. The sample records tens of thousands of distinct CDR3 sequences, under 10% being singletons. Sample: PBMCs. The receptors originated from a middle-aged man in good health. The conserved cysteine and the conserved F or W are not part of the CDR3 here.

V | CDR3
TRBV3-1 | ASSQVGTGRTYEQY
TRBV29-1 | SSEATGGSDTQY
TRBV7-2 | ASSSAVGQETQY
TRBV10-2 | ASSATGPGELF
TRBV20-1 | SAQTNQPQH
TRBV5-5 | ASIPKGGGGFTDTQY
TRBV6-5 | ASSRSSYNSPLH
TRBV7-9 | ASSLGIGGRARETQY
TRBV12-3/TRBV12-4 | ASSRLPQWTDQNGYT
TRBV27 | ASSFRGNAGELF
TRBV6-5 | ASSTRRPNTDTQY
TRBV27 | ASRLAGGVEETQY
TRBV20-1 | SARDPKVYEQY
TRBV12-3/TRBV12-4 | ASSSVSGGFYEQY
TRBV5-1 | ASSLDRKTQY
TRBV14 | ASSRLAGLAGGDEQF
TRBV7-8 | ASSLAQGVDQPQH